The clone carrying this T cell receptor beta chain appeared many times. Its antigen is unidentified. This entry comes from a study of T cells in Graves' hyperthyroidism and ophthalmopathy. For the study at large: Initial diagnosis, before any treatment, was when peripheral blood was collected.

The CDR3 has 11 residues. The germline V gene encodes CDR1 SQVTM and CDR2 ANQGSEA. V was trimmed by 7 bases and J by 3 bases, leaving 10 bases between them. Study-wide findings and caveats: Most thyroid clonotypes expanded above 0.001 appeared in blood too. Model output signaled ophthalmopathy a median roughly 6.5 months ahead of onset.

From RNA transcripts, TCR beta CDR3 regions were amplified. Using the HTBI primer set, a first-round RT-PCR was run on the TCR CDR3. TCRdb itself ran the multiplex PCR reads through MiXCR, one entry per CDR3 protein. This table has some 360,000 distinct CDR3 sequences, approximately 18% appearing once. Patients affected by ophthalmopathy presented a Clinical Activity Score of at least 3, a NOSPECS grade of at least 4, and disease duration below 3 months. The sequence came from a woman aged 40 to 50 with Graves' ophthalmopathy. The V and J genes are TRBV29-1 and TRBJ2-7; the D is unclear. Sequencing was performed on blood. DNA of the CDR3: TGCAGCGCTTACCTGGACTACGAGCAGTACTTC. It codes for CSAYLDYEQYF.